The sequence of this T cell receptor (beta chain) was determined in a study of spatial heterogeneity in lung cancer. Study as a whole: Matched bulk RNA-seq yielded a T cell module score, and TCR transcript counts in tumor regions correlated strongly with that score. Within raw reads, each unique TCR and UMI combination appeared on average more than ten times. Whole-study results and caveats: Expanded intratumoral alpha and beta TCR counts tracked tumor mutation counts.

Time point meaning: sample taken at primary tumor resection. The donors were 55 to 85 patients with non-small cell lung cancer that was early-stage and untreated. TCRs were sequenced from unsorted whole RNA of tumor, nontumor lung or PBMC. Looked up from germline, CDR1 is MNHEY and CDR2 is SVGEGT. This CDR3 has 14 residues. Trimming cost V 2 bases and J 2 bases, with 8 bases left between them. This clonotype was found many times. What it recognizes is unknown. TCRdb redid the calling of the 5' RACE reads with MiXCR, one entry per CDR3 protein. The data contain roughly 28,000 distinct CDR3 sequences, roughly 6.9% of them singletons.

The receptor was derived from a male donor with early-stage non-small cell lung cancer. This specimen consisted of lung tumor tissue, obtained at surgery. This chain joins TRBV6-2 or TRBV6-3 and TRBJ2-3, with a weak D call TRBD2 (5 bases). The CDR3, as DNA: TGTGCCAGCAGTTACCGACGGGACACAGATACGCAGTATTTT. Translating it yields CASSYRRDTDTQYF.